This TCR beta chain was observed in a study of blood T cells in healthy people across ages. Primers used in a second PCR of about 7 to 11 cycles were a sample-barcoded 5' primer and a J-beta primer mix. TCRdb analysed the 5' RACE reads with MiXCR anew, one entry per CDR3 protein. The sample consists of approximately 320,000 distinct CDR3 sequences, roughly 26% of them appearing once. V dropped 2 bases and J dropped 7 bases, with 17 bases sitting between them. The CDR3 covers 15 residues. Looked up from germline, CDR1 is MNHEY and CDR2 is SVGAGI. Sample: blood. The clonotype comes from a woman between 70 and 85 years old in good health. The V and J genes are TRBV6-5 and TRBJ2-5, with D possibly TRBD1 on 5 matching bases. This chain's CDR3 is CASSYAQATLGTQYF. For the CDR3, the DNA is TGTGCCAGCAGTTACGCACAGGCGACCCTCGGGACCCAGTACTTC.